Listed below are T cell receptor beta chains from one sample, sequenced in a study of cytomegalovirus exposure and HLA in healthy donors. Sequenced by immunoSEQ multiplex PCR; TCRdb stores in-frame clones only, minus some. The repertoire includes 200,000 or so clones, roughly 80% of them detected once, and 6.3% sits in the top ten. Sequencing was performed on PBMCs. The receptors were sampled from a man aged 40-50 years in good health and CMV-seropositive. CDR3s include the opening cysteine and the closing phenylalanine or tryptophan. Each record gives: V gene, D gene, clone size, J gene, CDR3 protein, CDR3 DNA. D genes are given only for firm matches. For some rows the clone size is stated as once, few or many, or as a class when expanded; others skip it.

v_call: TRBV4-3
d_call: TRBD1
clone_size: -
j_call: TRBJ2-2
cdr3_aa: CASSQDLGGPYRELFF
cdr3_nt: TGCGCCAGCAGCCAAGATTTAGGGGGCCCTTACCGGGAGCTGTTTTTT

v_call: TRBV6-5
d_call: TRBD2
clone_size: few
j_call: TRBJ2-2
cdr3_aa: CASRTSGNTGELFF
cdr3_nt: TGTGCCAGCCGGACTAGCGGGAACACCGGGGAGCTGTTTTTT

v_call: TRBV5-6
d_call: TRBD1
clone_size: -
j_call: TRBJ1-2
cdr3_aa: CASSSGQGYRGYTF
cdr3_nt: TGTGCCAGCAGCTCGGGACAGGGGTATCGAGGCTACACCTTC

v_call: TRBV5-5
d_call: TRBD1
clone_size: -
j_call: TRBJ2-7
cdr3_aa: CASSSQTGAGYEQYF
cdr3_nt: TGTGCCAGCAGCTCCCAGACAGGGGCGGGATACGAGCAGTACTTC

v_call: TRBV18
d_call: TRBD1
clone_size: -
j_call: TRBJ2-7
cdr3_aa: CASSSTQGAGEQYF
cdr3_nt: TGTGCCAGCTCGTCTACTCAGGGGGCAGGGGAGCAGTACTTC

v_call: TRBV27
d_call: TRBD1
clone_size: -
j_call: TRBJ1-5
cdr3_aa: CASSHGQGFLNQPQHF
cdr3_nt: TGTGCCAGCAGTCATGGACAGGGATTCTTAAATCAGCCCCAGCATTTT

v_call: TRBV27
d_call: TRBD1
clone_size: -
j_call: TRBJ2-7
cdr3_aa: CASSSGDRGSSEQYF
cdr3_nt: TGTGCCAGCAGTTCCGGGGACAGGGGTAGCTCTGAGCAGTACTTC

v_call: TRBV11-2
d_call: -
clone_size: -
j_call: TRBJ1-3
cdr3_aa: CASSLRERSGNTIYF
cdr3_nt: TGTGCCAGCAGCTTACGGGAGCGCTCTGGAAACACCATATATTTT

v_call: TRBV7-9
d_call: -
clone_size: -
j_call: TRBJ2-5
cdr3_aa: CASSPLGTGDQETQYF
cdr3_nt: TGTGCCAGCAGCCCTCTGGGGACGGGGGACCAAGAGACCCAGTACTTC

v_call: TRBV27
d_call: -
clone_size: -
j_call: TRBJ1-1
cdr3_aa: CASLTTGMNTEAFF
cdr3_nt: TGTGCCAGCTTAACAACAGGGATGAACACTGAAGCTTTCTTT

v_call: TRBV6-6
d_call: -
clone_size: -
j_call: TRBJ2-7
cdr3_aa: CASSSPDGGKTYEQYF
cdr3_nt: TGTGCCAGCAGTTCCCCGGACGGAGGGAAAACTTACGAGCAGTACTTC

v_call: TRBV19
d_call: TRBD1
clone_size: -
j_call: TRBJ2-7
cdr3_aa: CASSSSPGQIYYEQYF
cdr3_nt: TGTGCCAGTAGTAGCTCCCCGGGACAGATATACTACGAGCAGTACTTC

v_call: TRBV10-3
d_call: TRBD2
clone_size: -
j_call: TRBJ2-7
cdr3_aa: CAISALAGAYEQYF
cdr3_nt: TGTGCCATCAGTGCTCTAGCGGGGGCCTACGAGCAGTACTTC

v_call: TRBV7-2
d_call: -
clone_size: -
j_call: TRBJ2-1
cdr3_aa: CASSLNRQFF
cdr3_nt: TGTGCCAGCAGCTTAAATAGGCAGTTCTTC

v_call: TRBV11-3
d_call: -
clone_size: -
j_call: TRBJ2-5
cdr3_aa: CASSSGIQETQYF
cdr3_nt: TGTGCCAGCAGCTCCGGGATCCAAGAGACCCAGTACTTC

v_call: TRBV9
d_call: -
clone_size: -
j_call: TRBJ2-2
cdr3_aa: CASSGGVGELFF
cdr3_nt: TGTGCCAGCAGCGGCGGTGTCGGGGAGCTGTTTTTT

v_call: TRBV10-3
d_call: -
clone_size: -
j_call: TRBJ1-1
cdr3_aa: CAISVAGKLSEAFF
cdr3_nt: TGTGCCATCAGTGTCGCAGGGAAGCTGTCTGAAGCTTTCTTT

v_call: TRBV15
d_call: -
clone_size: few
j_call: TRBJ1-5
cdr3_aa: CATSREGGGSNQPQHF
cdr3_nt: TGTGCCACCAGCAGAGAGGGGGGTGGGAGCAATCAGCCCCAGCATTTT

v_call: TRBV4-2
d_call: -
clone_size: once
j_call: TRBJ1-5
cdr3_aa: CASSQDSGGNQPQHF
cdr3_nt: TGTGCCAGCAGCCAAGATTCTGGAGGTAATCAGCCCCAGCATTTT

v_call: TRBV15
d_call: -
clone_size: few
j_call: TRBJ1-5
cdr3_aa: CATSRDRVSNQPQHF
cdr3_nt: TGTGCCACCAGCAGAGATCGGGTTAGCAATCAGCCCCAGCATTTT

v_call: TRBV18
d_call: -
clone_size: -
j_call: TRBJ1-5
cdr3_aa: CASSISRGNQPQHF
cdr3_nt: TGTGCCAGCTCAATAAGCAGGGGCAATCAGCCCCAGCATTTT

v_call: TRBV6-1
d_call: -
clone_size: -
j_call: TRBJ1-2
cdr3_aa: CASLPGLGGYTF
cdr3_nt: TGTGCCAGCTTACCAGGGCTCGGGGGCTACACCTTC

v_call: TRBV7-9
d_call: TRBD1
clone_size: -
j_call: TRBJ2-7
cdr3_aa: CASSSRDRAYEQYF
cdr3_nt: TGTGCCAGCAGCTCCCGGGACAGGGCGTACGAGCAGTACTTC

v_call: TRBV4-3
d_call: -
clone_size: few
j_call: TRBJ2-7
cdr3_aa: CASSQGRAGLSYEQYF
cdr3_nt: TGCGCCAGCAGCCAAGGCAGGGCCGGATTATCCTACGAGCAGTACTTC

v_call: TRBV4-3
d_call: TRBD1
clone_size: once
j_call: TRBJ1-2
cdr3_aa: CASSQTIARGLYYGYTF
cdr3_nt: TGCGCCAGCAGCCAGACCATCGCCAGGGGGCTTTACTATGGCTACACCTTC

v_call: TRBV14
d_call: -
clone_size: -
j_call: TRBJ2-3
cdr3_aa: CASSQRAGLTDTQYF
cdr3_nt: TGTGCCAGCAGCCAACGGGCAGGGTTGACAGATACGCAGTATTTT

v_call: TRBV5-6
d_call: TRBD1
clone_size: few
j_call: TRBJ1-2
cdr3_aa: CASSLGFRQGGGGNYGYTF
cdr3_nt: TGTGCCAGCAGCTTGGGCTTTCGACAGGGGGGGGGAGGTAACTATGGCTACACCTTC

v_call: TRBV5-1
d_call: TRBD1
clone_size: -
j_call: TRBJ1-4
cdr3_aa: CASSLGQGSEKLFF
cdr3_nt: TGCGCCAGCAGCTTAGGACAGGGGAGTGAAAAACTGTTTTTT

v_call: TRBV7-2
d_call: TRBD2
clone_size: -
j_call: TRBJ2-3
cdr3_aa: CASSSGGGGTTDTQYF
cdr3_nt: TGTGCCAGCAGCTCGGGGGGAGGAGGAACCACAGATACGCAGTATTTT

v_call: TRBV18
d_call: TRBD1
clone_size: few
j_call: TRBJ1-5
cdr3_aa: CASSPQGTGYYQPQHF
cdr3_nt: TGTGCCAGCTCACCACAAGGGACAGGGTATTATCAGCCCCAGCATTTT

v_call: TRBV2
d_call: TRBD1
clone_size: -
j_call: TRBJ2-7
cdr3_aa: CASRGAQGSYEQYF
cdr3_nt: TGTGCCAGCAGAGGGGCACAGGGGAGCTACGAGCAGTACTTC

v_call: TRBV30
d_call: -
clone_size: -
j_call: TRBJ2-2
cdr3_aa: CAWNLGGTGELFF
cdr3_nt: TGTGCCTGGAACCTAGGCGGCACCGGGGAGCTGTTTTTT

v_call: TRBV29-1
d_call: -
clone_size: -
j_call: TRBJ2-7
cdr3_aa: CSVRIDRYEQYF
cdr3_nt: TGCAGCGTGAGGATAGACCGATACGAGCAGTACTTC

v_call: TRBV19
d_call: -
clone_size: -
j_call: TRBJ1-5
cdr3_aa: CASNTQGIGQPQHF
cdr3_nt: TGTGCCAGTAATACCCAGGGGATCGGTCAGCCCCAGCATTTT

v_call: TRBV5-1
d_call: TRBD2
clone_size: -
j_call: TRBJ2-2
cdr3_aa: CASSFGGGGRTGELFF
cdr3_nt: TGCGCCAGCAGCTTCGGCGGGGGTGGTAGGACCGGGGAGCTGTTTTTT

v_call: TRBV28
d_call: -
clone_size: -
j_call: TRBJ2-2
cdr3_aa: CASSFGEGFTGELFF
cdr3_nt: TGTGCCAGCAGTTTCGGCGAGGGATTTACCGGGGAGCTGTTTTTT

v_call: TRBV11-2
d_call: TRBD1
clone_size: -
j_call: TRBJ1-2
cdr3_aa: CASSPRTGGYGYTF
cdr3_nt: TGTGCCAGCAGCCCCCGGACAGGGGGCTATGGCTACACCTTC

v_call: TRBV28
d_call: TRBD1
clone_size: -
j_call: TRBJ2-7
cdr3_aa: CASSSATGFYEQYF
cdr3_nt: TGTGCCAGCAGTTCGGCGACAGGGTTCTACGAGCAGTACTTC

v_call: TRBV2
d_call: -
clone_size: -
j_call: TRBJ1-1
cdr3_aa: CASSEVEQDTEAFF
cdr3_nt: TGTGCCAGCAGTGAAGTAGAACAGGACACTGAAGCTTTCTTT

v_call: TRBV7-2
d_call: -
clone_size: -
j_call: TRBJ2-2
cdr3_aa: CASSLALIGRDTGELFF
cdr3_nt: TGTGCCAGCAGCTTAGCGCTAATCGGGCGGGACACCGGGGAGCTGTTTTTT

v_call: TRBV6-5
d_call: -
clone_size: -
j_call: TRBJ1-1
cdr3_aa: CASTVTGNTEAFF
cdr3_nt: TGTGCCAGCACCGTGACAGGGAACACTGAAGCTTTCTTT

v_call: TRBV2
d_call: TRBD1
clone_size: -
j_call: TRBJ2-7
cdr3_aa: CASSERTGTGGNEQYF
cdr3_nt: TGTGCCAGCAGTGAGAGGACCGGGACAGGGGGCAACGAGCAGTACTTC

v_call: TRBV27
d_call: -
clone_size: -
j_call: TRBJ2-2
cdr3_aa: CASSFHWRDHTGELFF
cdr3_nt: TGTGCCAGCAGTTTCCACTGGAGGGATCACACCGGGGAGCTGTTTTTT

v_call: TRBV5-1
d_call: -
clone_size: -
j_call: TRBJ2-2
cdr3_aa: CASSLAGIKNTGELFF
cdr3_nt: TGCGCCAGCAGCTTGGCAGGGATCAAGAACACCGGGGAGCTGTTTTTT